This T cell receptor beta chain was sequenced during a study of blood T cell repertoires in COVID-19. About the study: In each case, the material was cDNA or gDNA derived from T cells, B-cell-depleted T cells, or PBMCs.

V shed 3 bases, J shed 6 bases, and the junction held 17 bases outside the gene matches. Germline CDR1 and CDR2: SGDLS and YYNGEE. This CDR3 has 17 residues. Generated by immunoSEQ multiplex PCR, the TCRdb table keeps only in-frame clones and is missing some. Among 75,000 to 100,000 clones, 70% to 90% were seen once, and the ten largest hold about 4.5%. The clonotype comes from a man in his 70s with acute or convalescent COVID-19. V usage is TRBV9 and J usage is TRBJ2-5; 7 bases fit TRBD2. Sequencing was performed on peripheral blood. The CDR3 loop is CASSELGVSSGVQTQYF. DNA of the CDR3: TGTGCCAGCAGCGAGCTGGGGGTGAGCAGCGGGGTCCAGACCCAGTACTTC.